Here is one TCR beta chain with its context. Its cognate antigen is unknown. A history of autoimmune disease or systemic immunosuppression excluded patients. The sample comes from a study of OX40 agonist ivuxolimab in advanced cancers. Study-wide findings and caveats: Researchers report that CD8+ T cells had, on average, more expanded clones than CD4+. Determination of antigen specificity was not performed for the expanded peripheral T cells.

The CDR3 runs 14 residues. The V gene lost 6 bases and the J gene lost 3 bases, with 14 bases spanning the gap. The germline gives CDR1 SGHTA, CDR2 FQGNSA. Method: immunoSEQ multiplex PCR; TCRdb's copy keeps in-frame clones and lacks some. The table includes some 65,000 clones, 85% detected once. The genes are TRBV7-2 and TRBJ2-5; maybe TRBD1 (6 bases). The sequence came from an adult with an advanced solid tumor such as melanoma, head and neck, liver or kidney cancer. The source was CD4+ or CD8+ T cells sorted from blood, collected in a trial of the OX40 agonist ivuxolimab. This CDR3 reads CASSTDPGEETQYF. CDR3 DNA sequence: TGTGCCAGCAGTACGGATCCAGGGGAAGAGACCCAGTACTTC.